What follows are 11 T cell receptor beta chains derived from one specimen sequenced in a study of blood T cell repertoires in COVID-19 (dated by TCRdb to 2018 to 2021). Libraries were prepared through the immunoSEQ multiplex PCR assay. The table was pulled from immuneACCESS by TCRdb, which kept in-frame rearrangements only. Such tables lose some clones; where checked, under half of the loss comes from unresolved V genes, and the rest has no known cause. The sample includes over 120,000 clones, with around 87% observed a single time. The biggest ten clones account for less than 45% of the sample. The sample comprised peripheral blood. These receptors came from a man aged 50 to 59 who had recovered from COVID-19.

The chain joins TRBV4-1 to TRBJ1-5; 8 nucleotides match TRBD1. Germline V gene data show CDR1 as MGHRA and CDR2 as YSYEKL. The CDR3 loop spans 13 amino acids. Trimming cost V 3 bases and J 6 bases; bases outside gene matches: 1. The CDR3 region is CASSQTGVQPQHF. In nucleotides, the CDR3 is TGCGCCAGCAGCCAGACAGGGGTTCAGCCCCAGCATTTT.

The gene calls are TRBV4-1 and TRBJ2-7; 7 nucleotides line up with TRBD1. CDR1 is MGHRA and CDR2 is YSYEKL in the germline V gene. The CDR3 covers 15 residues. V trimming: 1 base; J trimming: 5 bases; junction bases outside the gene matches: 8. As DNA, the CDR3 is TGCGCCAGCAGCCAAGGGACGAGGGGGCGAAACGAGCAGTACTTC. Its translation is CASSQGTRGRNEQYF.

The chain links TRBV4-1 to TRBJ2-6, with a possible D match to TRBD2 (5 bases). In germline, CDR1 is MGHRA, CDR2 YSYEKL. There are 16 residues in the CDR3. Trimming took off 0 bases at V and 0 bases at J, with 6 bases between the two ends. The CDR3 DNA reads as TGCGCCAGCAGCCAAGAGGGGAGCTCTGGGGCCAACGTCCTGACTTTC. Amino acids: CASSQEGSSGANVLTF.

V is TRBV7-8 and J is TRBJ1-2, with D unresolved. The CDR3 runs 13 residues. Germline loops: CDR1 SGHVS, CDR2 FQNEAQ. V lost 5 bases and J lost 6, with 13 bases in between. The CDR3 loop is CASSITNLDGYTF. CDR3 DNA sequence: TGTGCCAGCAGCATAACAAATCTGGATGGCTACACCTTC. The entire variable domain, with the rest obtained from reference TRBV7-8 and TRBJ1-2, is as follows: GAGVSQSPRYKVAKRGQDVALRCDPISGHVSLFWYQQALGQGPEFLTYFQNEAQLDKSGLPSDRFFAERPEGSVSTLKIQRTQQEDSAVYLCASSITNLDGYTFGSGTRLTVV.

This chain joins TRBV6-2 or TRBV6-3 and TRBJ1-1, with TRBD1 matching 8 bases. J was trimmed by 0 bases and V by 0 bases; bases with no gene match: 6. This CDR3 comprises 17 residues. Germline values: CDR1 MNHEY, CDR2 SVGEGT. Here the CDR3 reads CASSYSRTGPMNTEAFF. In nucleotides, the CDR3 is TGTGCCAGCAGTTACTCGCGGACAGGGCCCATGAACACTGAAGCTTTCTTT.

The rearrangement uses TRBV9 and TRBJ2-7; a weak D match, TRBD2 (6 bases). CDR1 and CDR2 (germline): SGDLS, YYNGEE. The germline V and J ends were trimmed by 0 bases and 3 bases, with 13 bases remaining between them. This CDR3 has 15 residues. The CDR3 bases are TGTGCCAGCAGCGTAGGACCGAACGGGGGCTACGAGCAGTACTTC. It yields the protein CASSVGPNGGYEQYF.

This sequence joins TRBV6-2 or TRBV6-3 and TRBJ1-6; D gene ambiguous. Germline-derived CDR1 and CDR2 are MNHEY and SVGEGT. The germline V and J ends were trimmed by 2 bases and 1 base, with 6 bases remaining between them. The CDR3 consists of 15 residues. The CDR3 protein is CASSYGRSYNSPLHF. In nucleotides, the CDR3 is TGTGCCAGCAGTTACGGGCGATCCTATAATTCACCCCTCCACTTT.

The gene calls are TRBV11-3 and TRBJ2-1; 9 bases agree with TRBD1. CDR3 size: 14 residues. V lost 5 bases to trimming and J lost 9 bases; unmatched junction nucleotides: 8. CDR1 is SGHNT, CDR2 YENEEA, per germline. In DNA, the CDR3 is TGTGCCAGCAGCCGGGACAGGGTGAGTGGTGAGCAGTTCTTC. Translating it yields CASSRDRVSGEQFF.

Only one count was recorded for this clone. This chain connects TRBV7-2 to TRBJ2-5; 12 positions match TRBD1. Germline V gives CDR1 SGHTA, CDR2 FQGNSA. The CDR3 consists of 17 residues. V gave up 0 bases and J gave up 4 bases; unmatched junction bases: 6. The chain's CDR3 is CASSLAGQGAGRETQYF. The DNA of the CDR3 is TGTGCCAGCAGCTTAGCGGGACAGGGGGCAGGGAGAGAGACCCAGTACTTC.

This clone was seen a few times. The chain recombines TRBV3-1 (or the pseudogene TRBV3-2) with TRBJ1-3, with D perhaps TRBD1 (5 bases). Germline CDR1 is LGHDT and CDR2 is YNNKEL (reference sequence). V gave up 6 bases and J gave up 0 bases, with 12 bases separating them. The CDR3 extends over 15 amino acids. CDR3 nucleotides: TGTGCCAGCAGTCCGGCCGGGGGCTCTGGAAACACCATATATTTT. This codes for CASSPAGGSGNTIYF.

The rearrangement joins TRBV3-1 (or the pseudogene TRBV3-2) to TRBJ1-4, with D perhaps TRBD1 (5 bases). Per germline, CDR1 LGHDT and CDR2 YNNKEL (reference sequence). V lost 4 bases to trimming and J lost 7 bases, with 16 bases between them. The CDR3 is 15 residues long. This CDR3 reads CASSPSGGRSEKLFF. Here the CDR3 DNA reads TGTGCCAGCAGCCCCTCGGGGGGGAGGAGTGAAAAACTGTTTTTT.